These T cell receptor beta chains were read from a single sample in a study of patients and donors after allogeneic stem cell transplantation. TCRdb reprocessed the RT-PCR reads with MiXCR, giving one entry per CDR3 protein. The sample consists of approximately 410,000 distinct CDR3 sequences, about a sixth of them appearing once. The material sequenced was blood, either unsorted or a sorted T cell fraction (not recorded which). The receptors come from a human donor who was either an allogeneic HSCT recipient or a stem cell or donor lymphocyte infusion donor (not recorded which). It is not recorded whose cells these are; they may come from a transplant donor. Each CDR3 is given with its conserved first and last residue. Each record gives: V gene, J gene, D gene, CDR3 protein. D genes are given only for firm matches.

v_call: TRBV20-1
j_call: TRBJ2-1
d_call: TRBD2
cdr3_aa: CSASTSGDYNEQFF

v_call: TRBV7-8
j_call: TRBJ2-7
d_call: .
cdr3_aa: CASSLAHYEQYF

v_call: TRBV29-1
j_call: TRBJ2-7
d_call: .
cdr3_aa: CSVVNPEGSYEQYF

v_call: TRBV18
j_call: TRBJ2-2
d_call: .
cdr3_aa: CASSPLAPWGTGELFF

v_call: TRBV5-6
j_call: TRBJ1-1
d_call: .
cdr3_aa: CASSLGYEAFF

v_call: TRBV12-3/TRBV12-4
j_call: TRBJ2-3
d_call: .
cdr3_aa: CASSLTGNPDTQYF

v_call: TRBV6-4
j_call: TRBJ1-1
d_call: .
cdr3_aa: CASKRTPNTEAFF

v_call: TRBV6-5
j_call: TRBJ1-1
d_call: .
cdr3_aa: CASSYPNTEAFF

v_call: TRBV12-3/TRBV12-4
j_call: TRBJ2-1
d_call: .
cdr3_aa: CASSFDRSSYNEQFF

v_call: TRBV12-3/TRBV12-4
j_call: TRBJ2-2
d_call: .
cdr3_aa: CASSRWANTGELFF

v_call: TRBV4-1
j_call: TRBJ2-1
d_call: TRBD1
cdr3_aa: CASSAYHRGRFYNEQFF

v_call: TRBV20-1
j_call: TRBJ2-3
d_call: TRBD1
cdr3_aa: CSANTGARTDTQYF

v_call: TRBV7-8
j_call: TRBJ1-2
d_call: .
cdr3_aa: CASSLAQGRHYGYTF

v_call: TRBV12-3/TRBV12-4
j_call: TRBJ2-4
d_call: .
cdr3_aa: CASRAQGSKNIQYF

v_call: TRBV6-2/TRBV6-3
j_call: TRBJ2-7
d_call: .
cdr3_aa: CASSYSQGPYEQYF

v_call: TRBV10-3
j_call: TRBJ2-7
d_call: .
cdr3_aa: CAIRSVSYEQYF

v_call: TRBV20-1
j_call: TRBJ2-1
d_call: TRBD2
cdr3_aa: CSARGREGDEQFF

v_call: TRBV27
j_call: TRBJ2-5
d_call: .
cdr3_aa: CASSSGIALETQYF

v_call: TRBV4-1
j_call: TRBJ2-7
d_call: .
cdr3_aa: CASSLTVSYEQYF

v_call: TRBV4-1
j_call: TRBJ2-3
d_call: .
cdr3_aa: CASSQARQGSTDTQYF

v_call: TRBV5-1
j_call: TRBJ2-7
d_call: TRBD2
cdr3_aa: CASSYGLAGGPGEQYF

v_call: TRBV5-4
j_call: TRBJ1-4
d_call: .
cdr3_aa: CASSSQGYNEKLFF